This T cell receptor beta chain was captured in a study of TIL therapy for anti-PD-1-resistant metastatic lung cancer. In the study overall: Tumors carried a median about 1.5 non-synonymous mutations per megabase.

This clone was seen more than once but under ten times. What it binds is not known. Noted time point: pre-treatment sample, taken before nivolumab and TIL therapy. Tumor tissue came from excised metastases, mostly pleural nodules or supraclavicular lymph nodes. Tumors were harvested before any PD-1/PD-L1 blockade. Sequencing used immunoSEQ v3. Using immunoSEQ multiplex PCR, the repertoire was profiled, and TCRdb retains in-frame clones only, with some absent. In the table there are more than 90,000 clones, roughly two thirds of which are singletons. Overall study findings and caveats: Many TIL product clones were absent from baseline tumor, suggesting clonal contraction. The cohort had more treatment-naive, never-smoker and oncogene-addicted patients than typical.

The specimen comprised tumor tissue, sampled at baseline. This TCR was recovered from a person aged 25-85 years with non-small cell lung cancer.

The CDR3 DNA reads TGTGCCAGCAGTGAGGAAACGAATCAGCCCCAGCATTTT. It yields the protein CASSEETNQPQHF. This chain uses TRBV2 with TRBJ1-5; D call uncertain. Between the trimmed V and J ends, which lost 3 bases and 4 bases, there was a span of 7 bases. The CDR3 totals 13 residues. From germline, CDR1 is SNHLY and CDR2 FYNNEI.